This entry describes one TCR beta chain. The source of the sample is a study of blood T cell repertoires in COVID-19. Overall study: The United States, Italy and Spain provided the acute and convalescent COVID-19 samples. In each case, the material was cDNA or gDNA derived from T cells, B-cell-depleted T cells, or PBMCs.

The CDR3 sequence is 17 residues long. V was shortened by 0 bases and J by 2 bases, with 13 bases between the two germline ends. Germline V gives CDR1 LGHNA, CDR2 YSLEER. In the study's own analysis: Counts of nucleated cells, estimated from reference gene primer amplification, were obtained. Data came from immunoSEQ multiplex PCR; TCRdb stores just in-frame clones and leaves some out. V and J calls and clone size follow that table, whereas D and trimming were derived from the DNA. In the table there are 200,000 to 250,000 clones, 75% to 90% of which are singletons. The specimen sequenced was peripheral blood. The chain employs TRBV4-3 and TRBJ1-4, with D tentatively TRBD1 (5 bases). The TCR originated in a human donor in a cohort sampled during active COVID-19. The CDR3 loop is CASSQDLWGSTNEKLFF. The DNA of the CDR3 is TGCGCCAGCAGCCAAGATCTTTGGGGCAGCACTAATGAAAAACTGTTTTTT.